The 30 T cell receptor beta chains in this list originate from one sample, sequenced in a study of identical twins. TCRdb used MiXCR to reprocess the 5' RACE reads, holding one entry per CDR3 protein. In the table there are around 250,000 distinct CDR3 sequences, roughly 13% of which are singletons. This sample was also put to use in a study of yellow fever vaccine responses in identical twins.

The sequenced material came from memory (CD45RO+) T cells sorted from blood. These receptors came from a young woman in good health.

The CDR3 bases are TGCAGTGCTAGAGATCCGGGGAGTGTACGGGAGCTGTTTTTT. It specifies CSARDPGSVRELFF. The chain is built from TRBV20-1 and TRBJ2-2, with D possibly matching TRBD2 (5 bases). V was shortened by 0 bases and J by 9 bases, with 14 bases between the two germline ends. Per the germline V gene, CDR1 is DFQATT and CDR2 is SNEGSKA (reference sequence). The CDR3 sequence is 14 residues long.

This clonotype was seen a handful of times. The V and J genes are TRBV28 and TRBJ2-1; D gene uncertain. The CDR3 sequence is 13 residues long. Germline lookup yields CDR1 MDHEN and CDR2 SYDVKM. Trimming removed 6 bases from V and 6 bases from J, with 12 bases in between. CDR3 nucleotide sequence: TGTGCCAGCAGGCCCCCCCACAGCAATGAGCAGTTCTTC. Protein product: CASRPPHSNEQFF. The full variable domain, completed using reference TRBV28 and TRBJ2-1, is DVKVTQSSRYLVKRTGEKVFLECVQDMDHENMFWYRQDPGLGLRLIYFSYDVKMKEKGDIPEGYSVSREKKERFSLILESASTNQTSMYLCASRPPHSNEQFFGPGTRLTVL.

The chain employs TRBV20-1 and TRBJ2-7, with 7 bases identical to TRBD1. The V gene end was trimmed by 2 bases and the J gene end by 3 bases; junction bases not matched to a gene: 7. The CDR3 has 14 residues. In germline, CDR1 is DFQATT, CDR2 SNEGSKA (reference sequence). The CDR3 nucleotides are TGCAGTGCTAGAACCGGGACAGCACTCTACGAGCAGTACTTC. Protein sequence: CSARTGTALYEQYF.

The sample holds many counts of this clonotype. This chain joins TRBV10-3 and TRBJ2-3, with 8 bases fitting TRBD2. The CDR3 consists of 16 residues. The V segment lost 0 bases and the J segment 1 base; nucleotides outside the gene matches: 3. Germline loops: CDR1 ENHRY, CDR2 SYGVKD. This CDR3 reads CAISESPGGGTDTQYF. The CDR3 DNA reads as TGTGCCATCAGTGAGTCTCCGGGAGGGGGCACAGATACGCAGTATTTT.

This clonotype has just a few counts. The CDR3 loop reads CASRKTGRGGETQYF. CDR3 sequence (DNA): TGTGCCAGCAGAAAGACAGGGAGGGGAGGGGAGACCCAGTACTTC. The chain couples TRBV6-1 to TRBJ2-5; perhaps D is TRBD1 or TRBD2 (7 bases each). Germline loops: CDR1 MNHNS, CDR2 SASEGT. The CDR3 runs 15 residues. Trimming stripped 6 bases from V and 5 bases from J, with 19 bases between.

This CDR3 reads CATSTGQGFVGELFF. CDR3 nucleotide sequence: TGTGCCACCAGCACTGGACAGGGGTTTGTCGGGGAGCTGTTTTTT. This sequence joins TRBV15 and TRBJ2-2, with 9 bases lining up with TRBD1. The CDR3 extends over 15 amino acids. Looked up from germline, CDR1 is LNHNV and CDR2 is YYDKDF (reference sequence). J gave up 7 bases and V 4 bases, and 7 bases lay outside the gene matches.

The chain is built from TRBV6-5 and TRBJ1-5, with 8 nucleotides matching TRBD1. Per the germline V gene, CDR1 is MNHEY and CDR2 is SVGAGI. V trimming: 4 bases; J trimming: 3 bases; junction bases outside the gene matches: 5. There are 15 residues in the CDR3. CDR3 protein: CASSSQGAPNQPQHF. In nucleotides, the CDR3 is TGTGCCAGCAGTTCCCAGGGGGCTCCCAATCAGCCCCAGCATTTT.

This clonotype has a handful of counts. The chain has TRBV18 and TRBJ2-2; D unresolved. The CDR3 runs 15 residues. CDR1 is KGHSH and CDR2 is LQKENI in the germline V gene. Trimming pared 3 bases from V and 6 bases from J, leaving 14 bases between. For the CDR3, the DNA is TGTGCCAGCTCACCCGCGGACCTAGACGCCGGGGAGCTGTTTTTT. Protein: CASSPADLDAGELFF.

This clonotype showed up many times. This chain links TRBV12-3 or TRBV12-4 with TRBJ1-2, with D maybe TRBD1 (5 bases). This CDR3 contains 12 residues. Trimming shortened V by 6 bases and J by 8 bases, and 13 bases separated the two germline ends. The CDR3 sequence is CASRTDKGGYTF. The DNA of the CDR3 is TGTGCCAGCAGAACGGACAAGGGGGGCTACACCTTC.

The V gene is TRBV12-3 or TRBV12-4, the J gene TRBJ1-5; D not resolved. Trimming pared 6 bases from V and 4 bases from J, leaving 13 bases between. The CDR3 runs 14 residues. CDR3 amino acids: CASSHLSLNQPQHF. CDR3 DNA: TGTGCCAGCAGCCACCTGAGCCTAAATCAGCCCCAGCATTTT.

This clonotype came up many times. The chain carries TRBV28 and TRBJ2-7; possible D gene TRBD1, 5 bases. There are 14 residues in the CDR3. Germline loops: CDR1 MDHEN, CDR2 SYDVKM. V was clipped by 6 bases and J by 0 bases, with 12 bases between them. CDR3 protein: CASRRQSSSYEQYF. CDR3 coding DNA: TGTGCCAGCAGGCGACAGTCAAGCTCCTACGAGCAGTACTTC.

The sample holds a few counts of this clonotype. The chain carries TRBV7-2 and TRBJ2-5, with 9 bases matching TRBD1. Germline V gene lookup returns CDR1 SGHTA and CDR2 FQGNSA. This CDR3 has 15 residues. Unmatched junction bases numbered 2, after V lost 3 bases and J lost 0 bases. The CDR3 sequence: CASSFTGGYQETQYF. In DNA form, the CDR3 reads TGTGCCAGCAGCTTTACAGGGGGCTACCAAGAGACCCAGTACTTC. Full variable domain (missing parts from reference TRBV7-2 and TRBJ2-5): GAGVSQSPSNKVTEKGKDVELRCDPISGHTALYWYRQSLGQGLEFLIYFQGNSAPDKSGLPSDRFSAERTGGSVSTLTIQRTQQEDSAVYLCASSFTGGYQETQYFGPGTRLLVL.

This clonotype has at least ten counts. The chain has TRBV12-3 or TRBV12-4 and TRBJ2-5; D might be TRBD2 (6 bases). The CDR3 covers 14 residues. Between the trimmed V and J ends, which lost 7 bases and 1 base, there was a span of 13 bases. CDR3: CASTRGGAQETQYF. The CDR3 DNA is TGTGCCAGCACCCGAGGAGGGGCCCAAGAGACCCAGTACTTC.

The V gene is TRBV30, the J gene TRBJ2-4; D gene uncertain. The CDR3 spans 16 residues. From germline, CDR1 is GTSNPN and CDR2 SVGIG (reference sequence). V lost 2 bases and J 1 base, leaving 15 bases between the germline ends. CDR3 residues: CAWSSVGRTAKNIQYF. In nucleotides, the CDR3 is TGTGCCTGGAGTTCAGTGGGCCGGACGGCCAAAAACATTCAGTACTTC.

The chain has TRBV6-1 and TRBJ2-1; 7 bases align to TRBD1. CDR3 size: 15 residues. Germline loops: CDR1 MNHNS, CDR2 SASEGT. V shed 6 bases and J 1 base; nucleotides not matched to a gene: 6. CDR3 sequence: CASRAQGKSYNEQFF. CDR3 nucleotides: TGTGCCAGCAGGGCACAGGGGAAGTCCTACAATGAGCAGTTCTTC.

This clonotype was counted at least ten times. The V and J genes are TRBV5-1 and TRBJ2-2; no definite D call. This CDR3 spans 15 amino acids. Trimming removed 2 bases from V and 0 bases from J, with 8 bases in between. Germline lookup yields CDR1 SGHRS and CDR2 YFSETQ. The CDR3 bases are TGCGCCAGCAGCTTTAAGGCCTCGAACACCGGGGAGCTGTTTTTT. Protein product: CASSFKASNTGELFF.

The chain is built from TRBV20-1 and TRBJ2-7, with 7 bases that match TRBD2. The CDR3 consists of 15 residues. CDR1 is DFQATT and CDR2 is SNEGSKA in the germline V gene (reference sequence). V trimming: 6 bases; J trimming: 3 bases; junction bases outside the gene matches: 14. The CDR3, as DNA: TGCAGTGCCGCCACACGCGGGAGTAGAGTCTACGAGCAGTACTTC. This gives the protein CSAATRGSRVYEQYF.

This clonotype has ten or more counts. The chain uses TRBV20-1 and TRBJ2-5; a weak D match, TRBD2 (7 bases). V was shortened by 0 bases and J by 5 bases, with 13 bases between the two germline ends. This CDR3 comprises 14 residues. Germline V CDR1 and CDR2: DFQATT, SNEGSKA (reference sequence). This CDR3 reads CSAREGGAGETQYF. The CDR3 bases are TGCAGTGCTAGAGAGGGGGGGGCGGGGGAGACCCAGTACTTC.

In its sample, this clonotype was seen a few times. A read error may produce the germline difference seen at one junction end. The chain carries TRBV7-9 and TRBJ1-2; D is possibly TRBD1 (5 bases). Germline values: CDR1 SEHNR, CDR2 FQNEAQ (reference sequence). The CDR3 extends over 13 amino acids. CDR3 amino acids: CASSSEGETGYSF. As DNA, the CDR3 is TGTGCCAGCAGCTCGGAAGGGGAAACAGGTTATAGCTTC.

The gene calls are TRBV10-3 and TRBJ2-1, with 10 bases lining up with TRBD2. This CDR3 contains 15 residues. J gave up 3 bases and V 5 bases, and 4 bases lay outside the gene matches. Germline V gene sequence: CDR1 ENHRY, CDR2 SYGVKD. The CDR3 bases are TGTGCCATCAGTCCACTAGCGGGAAACTACAATGAGCAGTTCTTC. Translation: CAISPLAGNYNEQFF.

A few counts support this clonotype. V and J are TRBV14 and TRBJ1-5; D possibly corresponds to TRBD1 (6 bases). Germline V gene data show CDR1 as SGHDN and CDR2 as FVKESK. The CDR3 is 13 amino acids. The ends were cut back, 5 bases at V and 7 bases at J, with 12 bases in the middle. CDR3 region: CASSAQGNQPQHF. CDR3 DNA: TGTGCCAGCAGCGCTCAGGGGAACCAGCCCCAGCATTTT.

The sample holds a few counts of this clonotype. The rearrangement links TRBV3-1 to TRBJ2-3; D could derive from TRBD1 or TRBD2 (5 bases each). Per the germline V gene, CDR1 is LGHDT and CDR2 is YNNKEL (reference sequence). Trimming left V 1 base short and J 0 bases short, with 8 bases between. The CDR3 runs 15 residues. In nucleotides, the CDR3 is TGTGCCAGCAGCCAAGCGGGGCTCAGCACAGATACGCAGTATTTT. Protein: CASSQAGLSTDTQYF.

In this sample, this clonotype turned up a few times. The genes are TRBV7-6 and TRBJ2-7; 11 bases agree with TRBD1. The CDR3 totals 14 residues. Germline-derived CDR1 and CDR2 are SGHVS and FNYEAQ. V lost 5 bases to trimming and J lost 3 bases; unmatched junction nucleotides: 3. The CDR3 sequence is CASSTGQGDYEQYF. CDR3 bases: TGTGCCAGCAGCACGGGACAGGGGGACTACGAGCAGTACTTC.

This clonotype came up many times. The chain links TRBV5-6 to TRBJ2-5, with 9 bases identical to TRBD1. The CDR3 sequence is 17 residues long. V trimming: 5 bases; J trimming: 5 bases; junction bases outside the gene matches: 16. The germline CDR1 and CDR2 sequences are SGHDT and YYEEEE. The CDR3 loop reads CASSSGTGTFREETQYF. CDR3 bases: TGTGCCAGCAGTTCCGGGACAGGGACGTTTCGGGAGGAGACCCAGTACTTC.

The chain couples TRBV5-1 to TRBJ1-1; 9 nucleotides match TRBD1. The CDR3 contains 15 residues. Germline V lookup: CDR1 SGHRS, CDR2 YFSETQ. Trimming took 0 bases from V and 1 from J; bases not matched to a gene: 1. The CDR3 DNA reads as TGCGCCAGCAGCTTGGAGGACAGGGGGAACACTGAAGCTTTCTTT. Protein: CASSLEDRGNTEAFF.

This rearrangement joins TRBV12-3 or TRBV12-4 to TRBJ1-2; the match to TRBD1 covers 7 bases. V gave up 6 bases and J gave up 6 bases; unmatched junction bases: 13. This CDR3 has 15 amino acids. CDR3 sequence: CASSRSQTGVNGYTF. CDR3 sequence (DNA): TGTGCCAGCAGCCGCTCCCAAACAGGGGTAAATGGCTACACCTTC.

There are a few counts of this clonotype. V is TRBV5-5 and J is TRBJ1-5, with unresolved D. Germline assignment: CDR1 SGHKS and CDR2 YYEKEE (reference sequence). The CDR3 runs to 15 residues. Trimming stripped 2 bases from V and 4 bases from J, with 13 bases between. The CDR3 DNA follows: TGTGCCAGCAGCTTATTGCCAGCCGAAAATCAGCCCCAGCATTTT. Residues: CASSLLPAENQPQHF.

The CDR3 sequence is CASSFPNTDTQYF. CDR3 DNA: TGTGCCAGCAGCTTTCCTAACACAGATACGCAGTATTTT. The V and J genes are TRBV7-9 and TRBJ2-3; D is undetermined. Trimming took off 3 bases at V and 2 bases at J, with 6 bases between the two ends. Germline V gene sequence: CDR1 SEHNR, CDR2 FQNEAQ (reference sequence). This CDR3 has 13 residues. Full variable domain (outside the CDR3, taken from reference TRBV7-9 and TRBJ2-3): DTGVSQNPRHKITKRGQNVTFRCDPISEHNRLYWYRQTLGQGPEFLTYFQNEAQLEKSRLLSDRFSAERPKGSFSTLEIQRTEQGDSAMYLCASSFPNTDTQYFGPGTRLTVL.

The genes are TRBV2 and TRBJ2-6; D gene uncertain. Per the germline V gene, CDR1 is SNHLY and CDR2 is FYNNEI. V gave up 10 bases and J gave up 2 bases, with 9 bases separating them. This CDR3 has 13 residues. This CDR3 is CANWEAGANVLTF. The CDR3 DNA follows: TGTGCCAACTGGGAAGCTGGGGCCAACGTCCTGACTTTC.

The chain carries TRBV5-1 and TRBJ1-2; D unresolved. Looked up from germline, CDR1 is SGHRS and CDR2 is YFSETQ. This CDR3 spans 16 amino acids. V was trimmed by 0 bases and J by 5 bases, leaving 17 bases between them. The CDR3 DNA reads TGCGCCAGCAGCTTGGACCCACTGACACGCGGTTATGGCTACACCTTC. It specifies CASSLDPLTRGYGYTF. Complete variable domain (other parts from reference TRBV5-1 and TRBJ1-2): KAGVTQTPRYLIKTRGQQVTLSCSPISGHRSVSWYQQTPGQGLQFLFEYFSETQRNKGNFPGRFSGRQFSNSRSEMNVSTLELGDSALYLCASSLDPLTRGYGYTFGSGTRLTVV.